This T cell receptor beta chain was profiled in a study of blood T cell repertoires in COVID-19. Study at large: T cells, B-cell-depleted T cells, or PBMCs supplied cDNA or gDNA.

Germline V CDR1 and CDR2: SGHNT, YENEEA. V lost 1 base to trimming and J lost 1 base; unmatched junction nucleotides: 3. The CDR3 totals 16 residues. Authors' processing steps: Amplified reference gene primers provided the basis for estimating nucleated cell counts. Repertoires were generated with immunoSEQ multiplex PCR, while TCRdb's copy carries only in-frame clones and drops some. V, J and clone size were drawn from that table, and D and trimming were deduced from the DNA. The sample has 300,000 to 450,000 clones; 87% are singletons. Followed over time, Seattle patients had been enrolled while infection was active.

This TCR was recovered from a woman aged 25 to 39 with COVID-19, enrolled during active disease. Sequencing was carried out using peripheral blood. The chain is built from TRBV11-3 and TRBJ2-2, with 7 nucleotides matching TRBD2. The chain's CDR3 is CASSLAAGVNTGELFF. The CDR3 coding sequence is TGTGCCAGCAGCTTAGCTGCGGGAGTGAACACCGGGGAGCTGTTTTTT.